The 26 T cell receptor beta chains listed next were all sequenced from one sample in a study of CD8 T cells in Susac syndrome. An amount of RNA that ranged from about 0.45 to 1 ug was reverse transcribed with random hexamers. TCRdb re-analysed the immunoSEQ multiplex PCR reads in MiXCR, keeping a single row per CDR3 protein. The table has more than 100,000 distinct CDR3 sequences, 90% to 95% seen once. The sample taken for sequencing was CD8+ T cells from PBMCs. Every receptor here comes from a human donor with Susac syndrome.

J is TRBJ2-1 and V is TRBV2; D tentatively reads TRBD1 or TRBD2 (5 bases each). Per germline, CDR1 SNHLY and CDR2 FYNNEI. Between the trimmed V and J ends, which lost 6 bases and 4 bases, there was a span of 13 bases. This CDR3 comprises 14 residues. The CDR3 DNA is TGTGCCAGCAGCCACGGGACGTCGTACAATGAGCAGTTCTTC. It translates to CASSHGTSYNEQFF. The variable domain in full, completed from reference TRBV2 and TRBJ2-1, reads EPEVTQTPSHQVTQMGQEVILRCVPISNHLYFYWYRQILGQKVEFLVSFYNNEISEKSEIFDDQFSVERPDGSNFTLKIRSTKLEDSAMYFCASSHGTSYNEQFFGPGTRLTVL.

The chain carries TRBV4-1 and TRBJ1-1, with a possible D match to TRBD1 (5 bases). CDR1 is MGHRA, CDR2 YSYEKL, per germline. Trimming shortened V by 7 bases and J by 4 bases, and 10 bases separated the two germline ends. The CDR3 is 12 residues long. The CDR3 bases are TGCGCCAGCATCGGGGGGTCCACTGAAGCTTTCTTT. As protein: CASIGGSTEAFF.

This clonotype came up once. The chain carries TRBV5-4 and TRBJ2-1; unclear D gene. CDR1 SGHNT and CDR2 YYREEE come from the germline V gene (reference sequence). The CDR3 sequence is 12 residues long. V lost 3 bases to trimming and J lost 8 bases, with 9 bases between them. CDR3 residues: CASSSGPHEQFF. DNA for the CDR3: TGTGCCAGCAGCTCCGGGCCCCATGAGCAGTTCTTC.

This chain connects TRBV9 to TRBJ2-3, with 8 bases identical to TRBD2. The V segment lost 3 bases and the J segment 6 bases; nucleotides outside the gene matches: 9. CDR1 and CDR2 (germline): SGDLS, YYNGEE. The CDR3 has 15 amino acids. CDR3 DNA: TGTGCCAGCAGCGCCGGGGGGGCCTCGGCTGATACGCAGTATTTT. It is translated as CASSAGGASADTQYF.

The chain is built from TRBV19 and TRBJ2-7; D uncertain. The CDR3 runs 14 residues. CDR1 and CDR2 from the germline V gene are LNHDA and SQIVND (reference sequence). Trimming stripped 6 bases from V and 3 bases from J, with 15 bases between. CDR3 in amino acids: CASSPSGRNYEQYF. CDR3 sequence (DNA): TGTGCCAGTAGCCCCTCGGGCAGGAACTACGAGCAGTACTTC. Combining the CDR3 with reference TRBV19 and TRBJ2-7 gives the whole variable domain DGGITQSPKYLFRKEGQNVTLSCEQNLNHDAMYWYRQDPGQGLRLIYYSQIVNDFQKGDIAEGYSVSREKKESFPLTVTSAQKNPTAFYLCASSPSGRNYEQYFGPGTRLTVT.

In DNA form, the CDR3 reads TGTGCCAGTTCCTCATCGGGGGCTCCCTACGAGCAGTACTTC. Protein sequence: CASSSSGAPYEQYF. The chain carries TRBV18 and TRBJ2-7; D is tentatively TRBD1 or TRBD2 (6 bases each). Trimming left V 9 bases short and J 2 bases short, with 17 bases between. The CDR3 loop spans 14 amino acids. Germline CDR1 reads KGHSH; CDR2 reads LQKENI.

This chain connects TRBV9 to TRBJ2-3, with unresolved D. Trimming cost V 6 bases and J 2 bases, with 16 bases left between them. Germline values: CDR1 SGDLS, CDR2 YYNGEE. The CDR3 is 15 residues long. The CDR3 loop is CASTPLSAPTDTQYF. In DNA form, the CDR3 reads TGTGCCAGCACCCCTCTATCTGCCCCCACAGATACGCAGTATTTT.

This chain joins TRBV20-1 and TRBJ2-5; 7 nucleotides align to TRBD2. This CDR3 spans 13 amino acids. Germline trimming cut 6 bases from V and 2 bases from J; bases unmatched to any gene: 6. The germline V gene has CDR1 DFQATT and CDR2 SNEGSKA (reference sequence). DNA for the CDR3: TGCAGTGCGGCTGGGCGGGGGCAAGAGACCCAGTACTTC. Encoded protein: CSAAGRGQETQYF.

The CDR3 is CAWRRDTVNEQFF. The CDR3 DNA is TGTGCCTGGAGAAGGGATACGGTGAATGAGCAGTTCTTC. The chain carries TRBV30 and TRBJ2-1, with unresolved D. The CDR3 covers 13 residues. V shed 3 bases and J shed 7 bases, with 13 bases lying between them. CDR1 is GTSNPN, CDR2 SVGIG, per germline (reference sequence).

V usage is TRBV29-1 and J usage is TRBJ1-2, with 9 positions matching TRBD1. The germline V gene has CDR1 SQVTM and CDR2 ANQGSEA. This CDR3 is 15 amino acids long. V was clipped by 6 bases and J by 5 bases; unmatched bases: 13. The CDR3 DNA is TGCAGCGTAGAGTACCGGGACAGGGCCCTTTATGGCTACACCTTC. This gives the protein CSVEYRDRALYGYTF.

This clonotype appeared a few times. J is TRBJ2-5 and V is TRBV11-2; 9 positions agree with TRBD2. V was clipped by 3 bases and J by 5 bases; unmatched bases: 7. The CDR3 covers 15 residues. CDR1 is SGHAT and CDR2 is FQNNGV in the germline V gene. The CDR3 region is CASSFETSGPETQYF. The CDR3 bases are TGTGCCAGCAGCTTCGAGACTAGCGGTCCGGAGACCCAGTACTTC. Full variable domain (outside the CDR3, taken from reference TRBV11-2 and TRBJ2-5): EAGVAQSPRYKIIEKRQSVAFWCNPISGHATLYWYQQILGQGPKLLIQFQNNGVVDDSQLPKDRFSAERLKGVDSTLKIQPAKLEDSAVYLCASSFETSGPETQYFGPGTRLLVL.

V and J are TRBV27 and TRBJ1-1; unclear D gene. Per the germline V gene, CDR1 is MNHEY and CDR2 is SMNVEV (reference sequence). CDR3 size: 14 residues. Trimming pared 3 bases from V and 2 bases from J, leaving 10 bases between. CDR3: CASSLSRFNTEAFF. In nucleotides, the CDR3 is TGTGCCAGCAGTTTGTCACGGTTTAACACTGAAGCTTTCTTT.

V is TRBV29-1 and J is TRBJ2-3, with D tentatively TRBD1 or TRBD2 (5 bases each). The ends were cut back, 0 bases at V and 6 bases at J, with 10 bases in the middle. CDR1 and CDR2 (germline): SQVTM, ANQGSEA. The CDR3 length is 13 residues. The CDR3 sequence is CSVEDNWDDTQYF. The CDR3 DNA is TGCAGCGTTGAAGATAATTGGGACGATACGCAGTATTTT.

As DNA, the CDR3 is TGTGCCAGCAGTAGGACAGGGCTTGGATCACCCCTCCACTTT. This translates into CASSRTGLGSPLHF. This chain uses TRBV12-3 or TRBV12-4 with TRBJ1-6, with TRBD1 matching over 8 bases. The junction had 7 bases not matched to a gene; V was cut back by 5 bases and J by 10 bases. The CDR3 has 14 residues.

CDR3 sequence reads: CASSRDRGEAFF. The CDR3 DNA reads TGTGCCAGCAGCCGCGACAGGGGGGAAGCTTTCTTT. This chain links TRBV14 with TRBJ1-1; 9 positions agree with TRBD1. V lost 4 bases, J lost 8 bases, and 2 bases stayed unmatched. The CDR3 spans 12 residues. Germline CDR1 is SGHDN and CDR2 is FVKESK. Based on the CDR3 plus reference TRBV14 and TRBJ1-1, the full variable domain is EAGVTQFPSHSVIEKGQTVTLRCDPISGHDNLYWYRRVMGKEIKFLLHFVKESKQDESGMPNNRFLAERTGGTYSTLKVQPAELEDSGVYFCASSRDRGEAFFGQGTRLTVV.

The chain recombines TRBV9 with TRBJ2-1; D may correspond to TRBD1 or TRBD2 (6 bases each). Germline V CDR1 and CDR2: SGDLS, YYNGEE. The ends were cut back, 3 bases at V and 0 bases at J, with 13 bases in the middle. The CDR3 loop spans 16 amino acids. The CDR3 loop reads CASSGGGGSSYNEQFF. The CDR3, as DNA: TGTGCCAGCAGCGGAGGGGGAGGATCCTCCTACAATGAGCAGTTCTTC.

The J gene is TRBJ2-7, the V gene TRBV9; D not certain. The germline gives CDR1 SGDLS, CDR2 YYNGEE. V was pared by 0 bases and J by 4 bases, with 11 bases between. The CDR3 contains 14 residues. CDR3: CASSVEGNPYEQYF. In DNA, the CDR3 is TGTGCCAGCAGCGTAGAGGGAAACCCTTACGAGCAGTACTTC.

This clonotype was picked up one time. CDR3 DNA sequence: TGTGCCACCAGCAGCTTGCCCTCCTACGAGCAGTACTTC. This sequence encodes CATSSLPSYEQYF. The chain uses TRBV15 and TRBJ2-7; D is uncertain. This CDR3 region has 13 residues. Germline V CDR1 and CDR2: LNHNV, YYDKDF (reference sequence). Trimming took off 3 bases at V and 0 bases at J, with 6 bases between the two ends.

This clonotype has a handful of counts. The chain is built from TRBV7-8 and TRBJ2-3; TRBD2 matches 11 bases. Germline trimming cut 1 base from V and 0 bases from J; bases unmatched to any gene: 6. The germline V gene has CDR1 SGHVS and CDR2 FQNEAQ. This CDR3 comprises 18 residues. As DNA, the CDR3 is TGTGCCAGCAGCTTAGTAACTAGCGGGGGACTTAGCACAGATACGCAGTATTTT. Its translation is CASSLVTSGGLSTDTQYF.

The chain carries TRBV29-1 and TRBJ2-1; tentatively, D is TRBD2 (5 bases). Per germline, CDR1 SQVTM and CDR2 ANQGSEA. V was pared by 3 bases and J by 6 bases, with 6 bases between. This CDR3 has 11 amino acids. CDR3 nucleotide sequence: TGCAGCGTTGACGCGGGCAATGAGCAGTTCTTC. This encodes CSVDAGNEQFF.

The table lists this clonotype with a count of one. The V gene is TRBV13, the J gene TRBJ2-2; 8 positions match TRBD2. CDR1 and CDR2 (germline): PRHDT, FYEKMQ (reference sequence). Unmatched junction bases numbered 4, after V lost 3 bases and J lost 1 base. This CDR3 spans 16 amino acids. The CDR3 loop reads CASSFPSGGNTGELFF. The CDR3 DNA reads TGTGCCAGCAGCTTCCCAAGCGGGGGGAACACCGGGGAGCTGTTTTTT.

This clonotype was seen only once. The CDR3 sequence: CASSPRDRGLTDTQYF. The CDR3 nucleotides read TGTGCCAGCAGCCCCCGGGACAGGGGGCTGACAGATACGCAGTATTTT. The J gene is TRBJ2-3, the V gene TRBV21-1; TRBD1 is the table's D call, not checked against the DNA. TRBV21-1 is reported as a pseudogene. The CDR3 has 16 residues.

The rearrangement links TRBV9 to TRBJ1-1, with 9 bases that match TRBD1. This CDR3 is 16 amino acids long. The V gene end was trimmed by 1 base and the J gene end by 5 bases; junction bases not matched to a gene: 9. CDR1 is SGDLS, CDR2 YYNGEE, per germline. The CDR3: CASSVRRDREVTEAFF. The CDR3 bases are TGTGCCAGCAGCGTACGCCGGGACAGGGAAGTGACTGAAGCTTTCTTT.

The chain couples TRBV29-1 to TRBJ2-1, with D possibly TRBD1 on 6 matching bases. Germline V gene data show CDR1 as SQVTM and CDR2 as ANQGSEA. The CDR3 sequence is 15 residues long. Trimming took 6 bases from V and 4 from J, leaving 19 bases between them. The CDR3 is CSVDRPEGDYNEQFF. In nucleotides, the CDR3 is TGCAGCGTAGACAGACCAGAGGGGGATTACAATGAGCAGTTCTTC.

This chain joins TRBV20-1 and TRBJ1-1; no firm D call. This CDR3 contains 14 residues. The germline V and J ends were trimmed by 0 bases and 6 bases, with 14 bases remaining between them. Germline CDR1 reads DFQATT; CDR2 reads SNEGSKA (reference sequence). CDR3 DNA sequence: TGCAGTGCTAGAGATTGGGCCCGGGGTCCTGAAGCTTTCTTT. It yields the protein CSARDWARGPEAFF.

The chain employs TRBV9 and TRBJ2-3; 7 bases are shared with TRBD2. The V and J ends lost 7 bases and 2 bases, in that order; junction bases with no gene match: 4. The CDR3 runs to 13 residues. Germline assignment: CDR1 SGDLS and CDR2 YYNGEE. The CDR3 protein is CASQLANTDTQYF. CDR3 DNA: TGTGCCAGCCAACTAGCGAACACAGATACGCAGTATTTT. Full variable domain (rest looked up from reference TRBV9 and TRBJ2-3): DSGVTQTPKHLITATGQRVTLRCSPRSGDLSVYWYQQSLDQGLQFLIQYYNGEERAKGNILERFSAQQFPDLHSELNLSSLELGDSALYFCASQLANTDTQYFGPGTRLTVL.